Each of the 29 T cell receptor beta chains below was sequenced from the same sample in a study of naive CD8 T cells in extremely preterm neonates (dated by TCRdb to about 2017). Receptor amplification or capture employed the immunoSEQ multiplex PCR assay. As stored in TCRdb, this immuneACCESS dataset retains in-frame rearrangements with V and J assigned. A fraction of the clones does not appear; measured against another copy, unresolved V genes explain less than half of the discrepancy, and the remainder lacks a known reason. The sample table shows 4,500 to 6,000 clones, and approximately 97% are seen once. The top ten clones comprise roughly 8.6% of the sample. Sequences were obtained from naive CD8+ T cells from blood. Receptors originate from a human donor in good health.

The gene calls are TRBV2 and TRBJ2-7; TRBD2 is a possible D gene (6 bases). The CDR3 contains 14 residues. Trimming stripped 10 bases from V and 7 bases from J, with 23 bases between. Germline-derived CDR1 and CDR2 are SNHLY and FYNNEI. DNA of the CDR3: TGTGCCACCTACCGACGGGAGTCGGTAGGGGAGCAGTACTTC. This gives the protein CATYRRESVGEQYF.

The chain recombines TRBV6-5 with TRBJ2-1; tentatively, D is TRBD2 (6 bases). The CDR3 is made up of 15 amino acids. Germline values: CDR1 MNHEY, CDR2 SVGAGI. Trimming took off 4 bases at V and 6 bases at J, with 16 bases between the two ends. CDR3 protein: CASSFTGGGINEQFF. In nucleotides, the CDR3 is TGTGCCAGCAGTTTTACGGGTGGCGGGATCAATGAGCAGTTCTTC.

The V call is TRBV28, the J call TRBJ2-7, with TRBD1 as a possible D gene (7 bases). The CDR3 is 14 amino acids. Germline V gives CDR1 MDHEN, CDR2 SYDVKM. The V and J ends lost 6 bases and 4 bases respectively, with 16 bases between them. CDR3 sequence reads: CASRGGTVPYEQYF. The CDR3 nucleotides read TGTGCCAGCAGAGGGGGGACAGTACCTTACGAGCAGTACTTC.

V usage is TRBV19 and J usage is TRBJ2-1; D perhaps matches TRBD2 (6 bases). The germline CDR1 and CDR2 sequences are LNHDA and SQIVND (reference sequence). The CDR3 is 15 residues long. The V end was cut by 3 bases, the J end by 1 base, with 10 bases between. The CDR3 DNA sequence: TGTGCCAGTAGTATGTCTAGCGCGTCCTACAATGAGCAGTTCTTC. Amino acid sequence: CASSMSSASYNEQFF.

The rearrangement joins TRBV13 to TRBJ2-3, with 11 positions matching TRBD2. Germline loops: CDR1 PRHDT, CDR2 FYEKMQ (reference sequence). The CDR3 has 14 amino acids. V shed 5 bases, J shed 6 bases, and the junction held 4 bases outside the gene matches. Here the CDR3 reads CASSDGTSGDTQYF. In nucleotides, the CDR3 is TGTGCCAGCAGCGACGGGACTAGCGGCGATACGCAGTATTTT.

This sequence joins TRBV9 and TRBJ1-1; TRBD1 matches 8 bases. CDR1 is SGDLS and CDR2 is YYNGEE in the germline V gene. The CDR3 totals 15 residues. The V gene end was trimmed by 6 bases and the J gene end by 0 bases; junction bases not matched to a gene: 7. In DNA form, the CDR3 reads TGTGCCAGCACCCAAGGGGGACAGGTGAACACTGAAGCTTTCTTT. Its translation is CASTQGGQVNTEAFF.

This clone was seen a single time. The rearrangement joins TRBV27 to TRBJ2-1, with 7 bases matching TRBD2. Germline V gene lookup returns CDR1 MNHEY and CDR2 SMNVEV (reference sequence). The CDR3 consists of 15 residues. Trimming took 2 bases from V and 3 from J; bases not matched to a gene: 4. CDR3 DNA sequence: TGTGCCAGCAGTTTAGTAGCGGGCGACTACAATGAGCAGTTCTTC. It yields the protein CASSLVAGDYNEQFF.

The J gene is TRBJ1-5, the V gene TRBV27; maybe TRBD1 (5 bases). Trimming took off 1 base at V and 5 bases at J, with 9 bases between the two ends. The CDR3 totals 14 residues. Germline CDR1 reads MNHEY; CDR2 reads SMNVEV (reference sequence). The CDR3 DNA follows: TGTGCCAGCAGTTTATGGTGGGGCGATCAGCCCCAGCATTTT. Translation gives CASSLWWGDQPQHF.

J is TRBJ2-2 and V is TRBV10-3; D unresolved. Germline CDR1 is ENHRY and CDR2 is SYGVKD. V dropped 3 bases and J dropped 6 bases, with 11 bases sitting between them. The CDR3 sequence is 14 residues long. The DNA of the CDR3 is TGTGCCATCAGTGACTGGGTCGACTCCGGGGAGCTGTTTTTT. It yields the protein CAISDWVDSGELFF.

V gene TRBV28 combines with J gene TRBJ2-2; TRBD2 agrees at 11 bases. V shed 1 base and J 0 bases; nucleotides not matched to a gene: 7. The CDR3 is made up of 19 amino acids. Germline V lookup: CDR1 MDHEN, CDR2 SYDVKM. CDR3 sequence: CASSLLGTSGEANTGELFF. The CDR3 DNA reads TGTGCCAGCAGTTTATTGGGGACTAGCGGAGAGGCGAACACCGGGGAGCTGTTTTTT.

The CDR3 loop is CASSVAGGSYNEQFF. The DNA of the CDR3 is TGTGCCAGCAGCGTAGCGGGGGGATCCTACAATGAGCAGTTCTTC. This chain connects TRBV9 to TRBJ2-1, with 7 bases that match TRBD2. The CDR3 consists of 15 residues. J gave up 1 base and V 0 bases, and 1 base lay outside the gene matches. Per the germline V gene, CDR1 is SGDLS and CDR2 is YYNGEE.

This chain uses TRBV5-6 with TRBJ2-7; TRBD2 matches at 10 bases. V shed 1 base, J shed 4 bases, and the junction held 5 bases outside the gene matches. The CDR3 contains 15 residues. Germline V gives CDR1 SGHDT, CDR2 YYEEEE. The CDR3 spells CASSLLGSGRYEQYF. The CDR3 bases are TGTGCCAGCAGCTTGTTGGGTAGCGGGAGGTACGAGCAGTACTTC.

This clone was detected only a few times. The chain joins TRBV7-9 to TRBJ2-7, with 10 bases fitting TRBD2. The CDR3 extends over 15 amino acids. V was pared by 3 bases and J by 3 bases, with 5 bases of the junction left unmatched. Germline CDR1 is SEHNR and CDR2 is FQNEAQ (reference sequence). The CDR3 nucleotides read TGTGCCAGCAGCTTTGGACTAGCGGCCTTCTACGAGCAGTACTTC. Translated: CASSFGLAAFYEQYF.

The rearrangement uses TRBV6-5 and TRBJ2-1; 8 nucleotides match TRBD2. This CDR3 contains 13 residues. Germline V gives CDR1 MNHEY, CDR2 SVGAGI. The J segment lost 9 bases and the V segment lost 2 bases, leaving 3 bases of the junction unmatched. CDR3 nucleotide sequence: TGTGCCAGCAGTTACCCGGGAGGGGGTGAGCAGTTCTTC. The encoded protein is CASSYPGGGEQFF.

The CDR3 region is CATSRDRWMGAIGTDTQYF. The CDR3, as DNA: TGTGCCACCAGCAGAGATAGATGGATGGGGGCCATCGGAACAGATACGCAGTATTTT. The gene calls are TRBV15 and TRBJ2-3, with TRBD1 as a possible D gene (6 bases). This CDR3 has 19 residues. Germline V gives CDR1 LNHNV, CDR2 YYDKDF (reference sequence). The V end was cut by 0 bases, the J end by 3 bases, with 22 bases between.

The chain recombines TRBV10-3 with TRBJ2-5, with a tentative D call TRBD2 (6 bases). The CDR3 has 13 residues. CDR1 and CDR2 (germline): ENHRY, SYGVKD. V was shortened by 10 bases and J by 5 bases, with 17 bases between the two germline ends. The CDR3 here is CATIEPGVETQYF. The CDR3 nucleotides read TGTGCCACGATTGAGCCGGGAGTGGAGACCCAGTACTTC.

This chain uses TRBV10-3 with TRBJ2-7; 8 nucleotides match TRBD2. This CDR3 has 15 residues. V shed 5 bases, J shed 7 bases, and the junction held 13 bases outside the gene matches. In germline, CDR1 is ENHRY, CDR2 SYGVKD. The CDR3 DNA sequence: TGTGCCATCAGTACCCCCCCGGGAGGGCCGGGAGAGCAGTACTTC. Its translation is CAISTPPGGPGEQYF.

As for this clone: The identical CDR3 is also encoded by other nucleotide sequences in the sample. Here the CDR3 reads CASKTGTGEKLFF. The CDR3 DNA sequence: TGTGCCAGTAAGACAGGGACGGGTGAAAAACTGTTTTTT. The J gene is TRBJ1-4, the V gene TRBV27; 7 nucleotides align to TRBD1. The V segment lost 9 bases and the J segment 7 bases; nucleotides outside the gene matches: 8. The germline V gene has CDR1 MNHEY and CDR2 SMNVEV (reference sequence). The CDR3 is made up of 13 amino acids.

This chain uses TRBV2 with TRBJ2-7; D call uncertain. This CDR3 has 11 residues. V was trimmed by 5 bases and J by 2 bases, leaving 4 bases between them. CDR1 is SNHLY and CDR2 is FYNNEI in the germline V gene. The CDR3 DNA is TGTGCCAGCAGTATAACCTACGAGCAGTACTTC. Its protein product is CASSITYEQYF.

The chain recombines TRBV5-4 with TRBJ2-1; 10 bases fit TRBD1. Germline CDR1 SGHNT, CDR2 YYREEE (reference sequence). Unmatched junction bases numbered 4, after V lost 3 bases and J lost 7 bases. The CDR3 is 14 amino acids. The CDR3 protein is CASSYGTGANEQFF. CDR3 in DNA: TGTGCCAGCAGCTATGGGACAGGGGCGAATGAGCAGTTCTTC.

The rearrangement joins TRBV5-1 to TRBJ2-1; perhaps TRBD1 as D (5 bases). Between the trimmed V and J ends, which lost 4 bases and 8 bases, there was a span of 16 bases. The V gene's germline CDR1 is SGHRS and CDR2 YFSETQ. The CDR3 contains 14 residues. The CDR3 spells CASSQRGPRDEQFF. The CDR3 coding sequence is TGCGCCAGCAGCCAAAGGGGCCCCAGGGATGAGCAGTTCTTC. The variable domain in full, with the rest retrieved from reference TRBV5-1 and TRBJ2-1, is KAGVTQTPRYLIKTRGQQVTLSCSPISGHRSVSWYQQTPGQGLQFLFEYFSETQRNKGNFPGRFSGRQFSNSRSEMNVSTLELGDSALYLCASSQRGPRDEQFFGPGTRLTVL.

CDR3: CASRGSGTSDQETQYF. The CDR3, as DNA: TGTGCCAGCAGGGGGTCCGGGACTAGCGACCAAGAGACCCAGTACTTC. The V and J genes are TRBV2 and TRBJ2-5, with 10 positions matching TRBD2. Unmatched junction bases numbered 7, after V lost 6 bases and J lost 0 bases. The CDR3 consists of 16 residues. The germline V gene encodes CDR1 SNHLY and CDR2 FYNNEI.

CDR3 amino acids: CASYGGTQYF. The CDR3 DNA sequence: TGTGCCAGCTACGGGGGGACCCAGTACTTC. V is TRBV6-1 and J is TRBJ2-5; D is possibly TRBD2 (6 bases). This CDR3 is 10 amino acids long. Trimming stripped 8 bases from V and 7 bases from J, with 8 bases between. The germline CDR1 and CDR2 sequences are MNHNS and SASEGT.

The V call is TRBV15, the J call TRBJ2-2; the match to TRBD1 covers 9 bases. The CDR3 has 17 residues. After removal of 7 bases from V and 5 bases from J, the junction contained 14 bases not matched to a gene. The germline V gene has CDR1 LNHNV and CDR2 YYDKDF (reference sequence). Here the CDR3 reads CATTTGTGIRGTGELFF. As DNA, the CDR3 is TGTGCCACCACCACCGGGACAGGGATACGCGGGACCGGGGAGCTGTTTTTT.

This chain joins TRBV7-9 and TRBJ2-2; TRBD2 is a possible D gene (7 bases). The CDR3 runs 15 residues. The V end lost 1 base, the J end lost 6 bases, and 12 bases lay between the germline ends. Germline CDR1 is SEHNR and CDR2 is FQNEAQ (reference sequence). CDR3 residues: CASSLVRGRSGELFF. The CDR3 DNA sequence: TGTGCCAGCAGCTTAGTGCGGGGGCGGTCCGGGGAGCTGTTTTTT.

V usage is TRBV28 and J usage is TRBJ2-1, with TRBD2 identical over 9 bases. The CDR3 is 14 residues long. V dropped 3 bases and J dropped 8; count of bases not matched to a gene: 5. Germline lookup yields CDR1 MDHEN and CDR2 SYDVKM. The CDR3 DNA follows: TGTGCCAGCAGTTTGGGCGGGAGGGTTTATGAGCAGTTCTTC. It encodes CASSLGGRVYEQFF.

V and J are TRBV11-2 and TRBJ1-1; 7 nucleotides line up with TRBD1. This CDR3 region has 16 residues. Trimming removed 2 bases from V and 3 bases from J; junction bases left unmatched: 9. CDR1 is SGHAT and CDR2 is FQNNGV in the germline V gene. CDR3 region: CASSLRPGGMDTEAFF. CDR3 bases: TGTGCCAGCAGCTTAAGGCCAGGGGGAATGGACACTGAAGCTTTCTTT.

The CDR3 here is CSVEDRLAGIVSADTQYF. CDR3 DNA: TGCAGCGTTGAAGATCGGCTAGCGGGAATAGTGTCCGCAGATACGCAGTATTTT. This chain uses TRBV29-1 with TRBJ2-3; TRBD2 matches 9 bases. Germline V gene lookup returns CDR1 SQVTM and CDR2 ANQGSEA. The CDR3 is 18 residues long. V lost 0 bases and J lost 4; bases outside the gene matches: 14.

This rearrangement joins TRBV4-1 to TRBJ2-1; TRBD2 aligns across 7 bases. V shed 4 bases, J shed 9 bases, and the junction held 15 bases outside the gene matches. Germline CDR1 reads MGHRA; CDR2 reads YSYEKL. The CDR3 is 16 amino acids. For the CDR3, the DNA is TGCGCCAGCAGCCGGGGACTATCTCCCCCGAGCACTGAGCAGTTCTTC. It is translated as CASSRGLSPPSTEQFF.